Each of the 22 T cell receptor beta chains below was sequenced from the same sample in a study of T cells in Graves' hyperthyroidism and ophthalmopathy. The CDR3 regions of TCR beta were amplified from RNA transcripts. The study used the HTBI primer set for a first-round RT-PCR of the TCR CDR3. TCRdb passed the multiplex PCR reads through MiXCR, listing each CDR3 protein once. In the table there are about 840,000 distinct CDR3 sequences, over 35% of which are singletons. Sequencing used blood. The receptors shown here come from a young man with Graves' hyperthyroidism.

The chain recombines TRBV7-2 with TRBJ2-5; 11 bases line up with TRBD2. Germline loops: CDR1 SGHTA, CDR2 FQGNSA. This CDR3 region has 17 residues. The V and J ends lost 6 bases and 5 bases, in that order; junction bases with no gene match: 14. The CDR3 nucleotides read TGTGCCAGCAGTCCAAATCCGGGACTAGCGGTGGGGGAGACCCAGTACTTC. Residues: CASSPNPGLAVGETQYF. The complete variable domain, with remaining parts taken from reference TRBV7-2 and TRBJ2-5, reads GAGVSQSPSNKVTEKGKDVELRCDPISGHTALYWYRQSLGQGLEFLIYFQGNSAPDKSGLPSDRFSAERTGGSVSTLTIQRTQQEDSAVYLCASSPNPGLAVGETQYFGPGTRLLVL.

The gene calls are TRBV20-1 and TRBJ2-5; 10 bases match TRBD2. The CDR3 loop spans 15 amino acids. Germline V gene sequence: CDR1 DFQATT, CDR2 SNEGSKA (reference sequence). With V trimmed by 0 bases and J by 3 bases, 4 bases remained unmatched. For the CDR3, the DNA is TGCAGTGCTAGAGATTTAGCGGGAGGAGAAGAGACCCAGTACTTC. It encodes CSARDLAGGEETQYF.

This clonotype was seen at least ten times. The chain recombines TRBV29-1 with TRBJ2-7, with D unclear. CDR1 and CDR2 (germline): SQVTM, ANQGSEA. Trimming stripped 0 bases from V and 1 base from J, with 7 bases between. This CDR3 spans 13 amino acids. CDR3 amino acids: CSVEDKGSYEQYF. The CDR3 region has the DNA TGCAGCGTTGAAGATAAGGGTTCCTACGAGCAGTACTTC.

The table lists this clonotype with many counts. V and J are TRBV7-2 and TRBJ2-7; D remains unclear. CDR1 and CDR2 (germline): SGHTA, FQGNSA. Trimming shortened V by 3 bases and J by 1 base, and 7 bases separated the two germline ends. This CDR3 is built from 13 residues. CDR3 nucleotide sequence: TGTGCCAGCAGCTTGTACTCTTCCTACGAGCAGTACTTC. Protein sequence: CASSLYSSYEQYF. Looking up the rest from reference TRBV7-2 and TRBJ2-7 gives the full variable domain: GAGVSQSPSNKVTEKGKDVELRCDPISGHTALYWYRQSLGQGLEFLIYFQGNSAPDKSGLPSDRFSAERTGGSVSTLTIQRTQQEDSAVYLCASSLYSSYEQYFGPGTRLTVT.

This clonotype was detected only a few times. Written as DNA, the CDR3 is TGTGCCAGCAGCTTAGGCCAGGGACAGGCTGCTGAGCAGTACTTC. Translated, it gives CASSLGQGQAAEQYF. This chain uses TRBV2 with TRBJ2-7; 8 bases align to TRBD1. Germline values: CDR1 SNHLY, CDR2 FYNNEI. The CDR3 runs to 15 residues. V lost 6 bases, J lost 7 bases, and 14 bases stayed unmatched.

The chain uses TRBV24-1 and TRBJ1-1; 7 bases agree with TRBD1. V dropped 4 bases and J dropped 1; count of bases not matched to a gene: 5. The CDR3 contains 15 residues. Germline V gene lookup returns CDR1 KGHDR and CDR2 SFDVKD. CDR3 region: CATSDSRDRNTEAFF. The DNA for the CDR3 is TGTGCCACCAGTGACTCCCGGGACAGGAACACTGAAGCTTTCTTT.

This clonotype was detected only a few times. This rearrangement joins TRBV11-3 to TRBJ2-7, with D possibly matching TRBD2 (6 bases). Germline CDR1 is SGHNT and CDR2 is YENEEA. The length of the CDR3 is 14 residues. V lost 7 bases to trimming and J lost 4 bases, with 17 bases between them. The CDR3 loop reads CASTPAGGPYEQYF. Here the CDR3 DNA reads TGTGCCAGCACCCCCGCCGGGGGTCCATACGAGCAGTACTTC.

This clonotype was observed many times. The chain carries TRBV4-1 and TRBJ2-7; 8 positions agree with TRBD2. This CDR3 is built from 14 residues. From germline, CDR1 is MGHRA and CDR2 YSYEKL. With V trimmed by 6 bases and J by 6 bases, 10 bases remained unmatched. In DNA, the CDR3 is TGCGCCAGCAGTACCGGGACTAGGGCTGCCGAGCAGTACTTC. Encoded protein: CASSTGTRAAEQYF.

The table lists this clonotype with a count of one. The genes are TRBV20-1 and TRBJ2-6, with 11 positions matching TRBD1. The ends lost 7 bases at V and 0 bases at J; junction bases unmatched: 8. Looked up from germline, CDR1 is DFQATT and CDR2 is SNEGSKA (reference sequence). The CDR3 is made up of 17 amino acids. The CDR3 region has the DNA TGCAGTGTCTCAACCGGGACAGGGGGCTCTGGGGCCAACGTCCTGACTTTC. Protein: CSVSTGTGGSGANVLTF.

This clonotype has only one observation. The chain is built from TRBV7-2 and TRBJ2-7, with D perhaps matching TRBD1 or TRBD2 (5 bases each). V was clipped by 5 bases and J by 0 bases, with 17 bases between them. Germline assignment: CDR1 SGHTA and CDR2 FQGNSA. This CDR3 has 16 residues. In DNA form, the CDR3 reads TGTGCCAGCAGCCCTACCTGGGGCGGGCTCTCCTACGAGCAGTACTTC. It yields the protein CASSPTWGGLSYEQYF.

V usage is TRBV29-1 and J usage is TRBJ2-1; D could derive from TRBD1 or TRBD2 (5 bases each). Germline V gene sequence: CDR1 SQVTM, CDR2 ANQGSEA. The CDR3 runs 12 residues. The V and J ends lost 3 bases and 9 bases respectively, with 12 bases between them. CDR3 sequence reads: CSVEGTMVEQFF. The CDR3 DNA sequence: TGCAGCGTTGAGGGGACCATGGTTGAGCAGTTCTTC.

The chain has TRBV7-9 and TRBJ1-5; TRBD1 might be the D (6 bases). The CDR3 covers 14 residues. From germline, CDR1 is SEHNR and CDR2 FQNEAQ (reference sequence). Trimming left V 4 bases short and J 7 bases short, with 14 bases between. This CDR3 reads CASSSGGGRQPQHF. CDR3 sequence (DNA): TGTGCCAGCAGCTCCGGGGGGGGCCGGCAGCCCCAGCATTTT.

This clonotype was observed at least ten times. V and J are TRBV2 and TRBJ1-4; possible D gene TRBD1, 5 bases. Germline CDR1 SNHLY, CDR2 FYNNEI. This CDR3 has 15 amino acids. V gave up 5 bases and J gave up 0 bases, with 10 bases separating them. The CDR3 protein is CASSRTPATNEKLFF. The DNA for the CDR3 is TGTGCCAGCAGTCGGACACCTGCAACTAATGAAAAACTGTTTTTT.

A few counts support this clonotype. The V gene is TRBV7-9, the J gene TRBJ2-7; 11 bases agree with TRBD1. The junction had 7 bases not matched to a gene; V was cut back by 4 bases and J by 5 bases. CDR3 length: 15 amino acids. Germline V gene lookup returns CDR1 SEHNR and CDR2 FQNEAQ (reference sequence). The CDR3 here is CASSSSDRGQHEQYF. CDR3 DNA sequence: TGTGCCAGCAGCTCCTCGGACAGGGGGCAGCACGAGCAGTACTTC.

In this sample, this clonotype turned up a few times. The chain carries TRBV19 and TRBJ1-1; D possibly corresponds to TRBD1 (5 bases). The V end lost 7 bases, the J end lost 0 bases, and 21 bases lay between the germline ends. CDR1 and CDR2 (germline): LNHDA, SQIVND (reference sequence). The CDR3 consists of 17 residues. The CDR3 DNA sequence: TGTGCCAGTATTCGCGGGGGTGGCAACATCTTGAACACTGAAGCTTTCTTT. Residues: CASIRGGGNILNTEAFF.

The rearrangement uses TRBV9 and TRBJ1-2; 7 bases are a match to TRBD1. This CDR3 has 15 residues. J lost 7 bases, V lost 0 bases, and 9 bases had no gene match. Germline V gene lookup returns CDR1 SGDLS and CDR2 YYNGEE. The CDR3 protein is CASSVGTGGSRGYTF. CDR3 coding DNA: TGTGCCAGCAGCGTAGGGACAGGCGGCTCTCGTGGCTACACCTTC.

The rearrangement joins TRBV14 to TRBJ1-1; D unclear. The CDR3 runs to 16 residues. V was trimmed by 0 bases and J by 2 bases, leaving 13 bases between them. Per the germline V gene, CDR1 is SGHDN and CDR2 is FVKESK. This CDR3 reads CASSQDAGLGNTEAFF. The CDR3 region has the DNA TGTGCCAGCAGCCAAGATGCTGGCCTCGGAAACACTGAAGCTTTCTTT. Full variable domain (missing parts from reference TRBV14 and TRBJ1-1): EAGVTQFPSHSVIEKGQTVTLRCDPISGHDNLYWYRRVMGKEIKFLLHFVKESKQDESGMPNNRFLAERTGGTYSTLKVQPAELEDSGVYFCASSQDAGLGNTEAFFGQGTRLTVV.

The V and J genes are TRBV24-1 and TRBJ1-2, with TRBD1 as a possible D gene (6 bases). Trimming removed 9 bases from V and 4 bases from J, with 14 bases in between. Germline CDR1 is KGHDR and CDR2 is SFDVKD. The CDR3 sequence is 13 residues long. The CDR3 DNA follows: TGTGCCACCCGTCGGCAGGGGAGCTATGGCTACACCTTC. Residues: CATRRQGSYGYTF.

V usage is TRBV9 and J usage is TRBJ2-7; D is uncertain. Trimming took 0 bases from V and 2 from J, leaving 12 bases between them. CDR1 is SGDLS, CDR2 YYNGEE, per germline. The CDR3 totals 15 residues. The CDR3 protein is CASSVVPDTTYEQYF. The CDR3 DNA reads as TGTGCCAGCAGCGTAGTGCCCGATACCACCTACGAGCAGTACTTC.

The gene calls are TRBV9 and TRBJ2-5; 12 positions agree with TRBD2. The CDR3 has 16 amino acids. Germline assignment: CDR1 SGDLS and CDR2 YYNGEE. Trimming cost V 0 bases and J 5 bases; bases outside gene matches: 5. The CDR3 region has the DNA TGTGCCAGCAGCGTAGCTAGCGGGGGGGCCGGGGAGACCCAGTACTTC. Translation gives CASSVASGGAGETQYF.

On this clonotype itself: A read error is likely, as this CDR3 ends without the conserved phenylalanine or tryptophan. It is unclear where the CDR3 begins or ends on the DNA, so no DNA is shown, and the CDR3 is as TCRdb lists it. The gene calls are TRBV7-3 and TRBJ1-2; the table assigns TRBD1, which was not confirmed against the DNA. Per germline, CDR1 SGHTA and CDR2 FQGTGA. Inclusive of both ends, the CDR3 amounts to 8 amino acids. CDR3 residues: CASSGTAD.

The table lists this clonotype with many counts. This chain connects TRBV9 to TRBJ1-1; 8 bases line up with TRBD1. Per germline, CDR1 SGDLS and CDR2 YYNGEE. V lost 0 bases, J lost 3 bases, and 4 bases stayed unmatched. The CDR3 has 15 amino acids. DNA of the CDR3: TGTGCCAGCAGCGTAGGACAGGGGTGGGACACTGAAGCTTTCTTT. This codes for CASSVGQGWDTEAFF.